These 15 T cell receptor beta chains were all obtained from the same sample, sequenced in a study of T-cell memory formation after mild COVID-19. TCRdb analysed the 5' RACE reads with MiXCR anew, one entry per CDR3 protein. The data contain 140,000 to 150,000 distinct CDR3 sequences, around 25% of them singletons. Specimen: PBMCs or a T cell subset sorted from them (not recorded which). The origin of the receptors is an adult woman who had mild COVID-19 (a few samples of this study predate the infection). Cell type and time point are not known.

The V gene is TRBV5-1, the J gene TRBJ2-7, with TRBD1 matching 7 bases. There are 14 residues in the CDR3. Germline V gene sequence: CDR1 SGHRS, CDR2 YFSETQ. The V segment lost 0 bases and the J segment 5 bases; nucleotides outside the gene matches: 5. The DNA of the CDR3 is TGCGCCAGCAGCTTGGGCCAGGGGGAAGACGAGCAGTACTTC. This gives the protein CASSLGQGEDEQYF. The entire variable domain, with the rest obtained from reference TRBV5-1 and TRBJ2-7, is as follows: KAGVTQTPRYLIKTRGQQVTLSCSPISGHRSVSWYQQTPGQGLQFLFEYFSETQRNKGNFPGRFSGRQFSNSRSEMNVSTLELGDSALYLCASSLGQGEDEQYFGPGTRLTVT.

The chain is built from TRBV2 and TRBJ2-3; D is uncertain. Germline V lookup: CDR1 SNHLY, CDR2 FYNNEI. This CDR3 comprises 13 residues. V dropped 3 bases and J dropped 4 bases, with 8 bases sitting between them. In DNA, the CDR3 is TGTGCCAGCAGTGACCGACCGGCAGATACGCAGTATTTT. The encoded protein is CASSDRPADTQYF.

This chain links TRBV15 with TRBJ2-3; 7 nucleotides line up with TRBD1. The CDR3 covers 15 residues. CDR1 is LNHNV and CDR2 is YYDKDF in the germline V gene (reference sequence). Germline trimming cut 1 base from V and 2 bases from J; bases unmatched to any gene: 3. CDR3 in amino acids: CATSRAGQPTDTQYF. CDR3 DNA sequence: TGTGCCACCAGCAGAGCGGGACAGCCCACAGATACGCAGTATTTT. Looking up the rest from reference TRBV15 and TRBJ2-3 gives the full variable domain: DAMVIQNPRYQVTQFGKPVTLSCSQTLNHNVMYWYQQKSSQAPKLLFHYYDKDFNNEADTPDNFQSRRPNTSFCFLDIRSPGLGDTAMYLCATSRAGQPTDTQYFGPGTRLTVL.

The chain joins TRBV11-2 to TRBJ2-4; D might be TRBD1 or TRBD2, each matching 5 bases. Germline-derived CDR1 and CDR2 are SGHAT and FQNNGV. V dropped 1 base and J dropped 2 bases, with 12 bases sitting between them. This CDR3 contains 16 residues. The CDR3 coding sequence is TGTGCCAGCAGCTTAGTAGGATGGGGGTCCAAAAACATTCAGTACTTC. Amino acid sequence: CASSLVGWGSKNIQYF.

This clonotype was observed a handful of times. The gene calls are TRBV7-2 and TRBJ2-7, with 9 bases aligning to TRBD2. Germline CDR1 reads SGHTA; CDR2 reads FQGNSA. V dropped 2 bases and J dropped 7; count of bases not matched to a gene: 6. The CDR3 has 14 amino acids. CDR3 residues: CASSLLAGPGEQYF. The CDR3 DNA reads as TGTGCCAGCAGCTTACTAGCGGGACCGGGGGAGCAGTACTTC.

The chain employs TRBV6-5 and TRBJ1-2; no definite D call. V lost 5 bases and J lost 6, with 16 bases in between. Germline CDR1 MNHEY, CDR2 SVGAGI. The CDR3 covers 14 residues. The CDR3 coding sequence is TGTGCCAGCAGTCTACTTAGATGGGCAGATGGCTACACCTTC. Its protein is CASSLLRWADGYTF.

The rearrangement joins TRBV7-8 to TRBJ1-6, with 7 bases matching TRBD1. Germline V gives CDR1 SGHVS, CDR2 FQNEAQ. The CDR3 covers 16 residues. J gave up 8 bases and V 1 base, and 8 bases lay outside the gene matches. This CDR3 is CASSLVADRVDSPLHF. In DNA, the CDR3 is TGTGCCAGCAGCTTAGTAGCCGACAGGGTGGATTCACCCCTCCACTTT.

This clonotype was seen a handful of times. V is TRBV9 and J is TRBJ1-2; D is possibly TRBD1 (6 bases). CDR3 size: 15 residues. The germline V gene encodes CDR1 SGDLS and CDR2 YYNGEE. Trimming left V 0 bases short and J 3 bases short, with 12 bases between. CDR3 nucleotides: TGTGCCAGCAGCGTAGCGGACAGCTCCTACTATGGCTACACCTTC. Its translation: CASSVADSSYYGYTF.

The V call is TRBV6-5, the J call TRBJ2-4; either TRBD1 or TRBD2 may fit D (5 bases each). Germline CDR1 and CDR2: MNHEY and SVGAGI. The V end lost 0 bases, the J end lost 0 bases, and 6 bases lay between the germline ends. The CDR3 runs to 15 residues. CDR3 region: CASSYSGVAKNIQYF. Written as DNA, the CDR3 is TGTGCCAGCAGTTACTCGGGGGTAGCCAAAAACATTCAGTACTTC.

This clonotype came up a few times. The rearrangement uses TRBV9 and TRBJ1-1; a weak D match, TRBD1 (6 bases). The CDR3 length is 18 residues. Per germline, CDR1 SGDLS and CDR2 YYNGEE. Trimming took off 0 bases at V and 1 base at J, with 19 bases between the two ends. The CDR3 nucleotides are TGTGCCAGCAGCGTAGGAAATAATCCGGGACACACGAACACTGAAGCTTTCTTT. Its protein product is CASSVGNNPGHTNTEAFF.

This clonotype was counted only a few times. The rearrangement uses TRBV7-9 and TRBJ2-7; TRBD1 aligns across 10 bases. J was trimmed by 4 bases and V by 3 bases; bases with no gene match: 6. CDR3 size: 15 residues. CDR1 and CDR2 from the germline V gene are SEHNR and FQNEAQ (reference sequence). The CDR3 sequence is CASSFSGQGGYEQYF. CDR3 DNA: TGTGCCAGCAGCTTTAGCGGACAGGGGGGATACGAGCAGTACTTC.

The chain is built from TRBV27 and TRBJ1-3; a possible D gene is TRBD1 (6 bases). V lost 6 bases and J 0 bases, leaving 9 bases between the germline ends. This CDR3 is built from 14 residues. Germline CDR1 reads MNHEY; CDR2 reads SMNVEV (reference sequence). The CDR3 region is CASRLTGSGNTIYF. Here the CDR3 DNA reads TGTGCCAGCAGATTGACAGGCTCTGGAAACACCATATATTTT.

CDR3 nucleotides: TGTGCCAGCAGCTTACCTGGATCGACAGGGGGCAATGAGCAGTTCTTC. It is translated as CASSLPGSTGGNEQFF. The rearrangement links TRBV13 to TRBJ2-1; 9 positions agree with TRBD1. This CDR3 contains 16 residues. CDR1 PRHDT and CDR2 FYEKMQ come from the germline V gene (reference sequence). The V and J ends lost 2 bases and 6 bases, in that order; junction bases with no gene match: 8.

The rearrangement joins TRBV5-4 to TRBJ2-7; D may be TRBD2 (6 bases). Between the trimmed V and J ends, which lost 0 bases and 2 bases, there was a span of 12 bases. The CDR3 sequence is 15 residues long. Germline CDR1 reads SGHNT; CDR2 reads YYREEE (reference sequence). The DNA for the CDR3 is TGTGCCAGCAGCTTGGCCGGGAGTGAACCCTACGAGCAGTACTTC. It is translated as CASSLAGSEPYEQYF.

The chain uses TRBV15 and TRBJ1-6; 9 positions agree with TRBD1. In germline, CDR1 is LNHNV, CDR2 YYDKDF (reference sequence). There are 16 residues in the CDR3. V gave up 0 bases and J gave up 10 bases; unmatched junction bases: 7. This CDR3 reads CATSRERTGVRSPLHF. DNA of the CDR3: TGTGCCACCAGCAGAGAGAGGACAGGGGTCCGCTCACCCCTCCACTTT.